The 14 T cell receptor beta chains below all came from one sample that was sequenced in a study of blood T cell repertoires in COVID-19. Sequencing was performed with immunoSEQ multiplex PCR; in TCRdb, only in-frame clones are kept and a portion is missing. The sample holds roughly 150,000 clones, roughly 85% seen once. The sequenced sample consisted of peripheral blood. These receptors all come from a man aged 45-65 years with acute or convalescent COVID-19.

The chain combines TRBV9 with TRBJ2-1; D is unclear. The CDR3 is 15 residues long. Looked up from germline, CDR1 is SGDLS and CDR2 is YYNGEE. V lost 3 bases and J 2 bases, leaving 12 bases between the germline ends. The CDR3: CASSDGSGPYNEQFF. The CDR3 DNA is TGTGCCAGCAGCGATGGTTCGGGTCCCTACAATGAGCAGTTCTTC. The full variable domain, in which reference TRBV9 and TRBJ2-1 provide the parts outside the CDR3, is DSGVTQTPKHLITATGQRVTLRCSPRSGDLSVYWYQQSLDQGLQFLIQYYNGEERAKGNILERFSAQQFPDLHSELNLSSLELGDSALYFCASSDGSGPYNEQFFGPGTRLTVL.

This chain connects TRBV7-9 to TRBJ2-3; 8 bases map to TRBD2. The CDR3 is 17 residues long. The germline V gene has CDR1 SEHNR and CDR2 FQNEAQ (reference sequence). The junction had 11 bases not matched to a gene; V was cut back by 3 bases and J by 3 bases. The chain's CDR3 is CASSLRSSGSSTDTQYF. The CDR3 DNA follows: TGTGCCAGCAGCTTGAGATCAAGCGGGAGTAGTACAGATACGCAGTATTTT.

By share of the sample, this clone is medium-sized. The CDR3 DNA reads as TGCGCCAGCAGCTTGGTCCCTAGCGGGATACCGAACAATGAGCAGTTCTTC. This codes for CASSLVPSGIPNNEQFF. The V and J genes are TRBV5-1 and TRBJ2-1; TRBD2 agrees at 9 bases. Germline CDR1 reads SGHRS; CDR2 reads YFSETQ. Trimming cost V 0 bases and J 5 bases; bases outside gene matches: 9. The CDR3 spans 17 residues.

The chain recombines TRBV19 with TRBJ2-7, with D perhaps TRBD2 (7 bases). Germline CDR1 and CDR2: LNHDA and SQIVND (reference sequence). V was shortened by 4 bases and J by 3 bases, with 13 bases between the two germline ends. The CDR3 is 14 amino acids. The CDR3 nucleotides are TGTGCCAGTAGTAATGGGGGGGCTGGCTACGAGCAGTACTTC. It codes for CASSNGGAGYEQYF.

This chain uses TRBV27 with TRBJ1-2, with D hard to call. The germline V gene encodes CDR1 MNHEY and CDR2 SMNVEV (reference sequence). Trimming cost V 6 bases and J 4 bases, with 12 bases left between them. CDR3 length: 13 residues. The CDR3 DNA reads TGTGCCAGCAGCCAGACGGGAACCTATGGCTACACCTTC. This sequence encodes CASSQTGTYGYTF.

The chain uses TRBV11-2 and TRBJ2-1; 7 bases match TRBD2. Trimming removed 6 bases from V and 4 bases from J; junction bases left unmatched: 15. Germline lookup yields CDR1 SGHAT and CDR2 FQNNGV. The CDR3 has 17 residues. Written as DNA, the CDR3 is TGTGCCAGCAGTTCCTTTTCTGGGGCGGGAGAGTACAATGAGCAGTTCTTC. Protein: CASSSFSGAGEYNEQFF.

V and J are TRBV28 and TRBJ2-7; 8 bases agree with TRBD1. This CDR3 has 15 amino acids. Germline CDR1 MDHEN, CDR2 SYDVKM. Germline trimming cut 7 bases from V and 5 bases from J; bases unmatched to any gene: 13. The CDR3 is CASTLLWTGSNEQYF. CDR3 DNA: TGTGCCAGCACCCTTCTTTGGACAGGGAGTAACGAGCAGTACTTC.

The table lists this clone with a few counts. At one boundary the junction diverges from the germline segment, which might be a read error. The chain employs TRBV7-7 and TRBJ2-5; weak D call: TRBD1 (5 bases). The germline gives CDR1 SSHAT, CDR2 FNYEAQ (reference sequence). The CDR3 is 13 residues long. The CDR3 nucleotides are TGTGCTAGCAGCTTAGGGGCACAAGAGACCCAGTACTTC. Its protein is CASSLGAQETQYF.

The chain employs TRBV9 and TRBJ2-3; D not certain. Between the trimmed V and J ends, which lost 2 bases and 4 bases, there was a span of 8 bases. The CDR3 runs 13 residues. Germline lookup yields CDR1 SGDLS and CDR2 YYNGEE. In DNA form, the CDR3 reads TGTGCCAGCAGCGTCGGTGTCGCAGATACGCAGTATTTT. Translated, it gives CASSVGVADTQYF.

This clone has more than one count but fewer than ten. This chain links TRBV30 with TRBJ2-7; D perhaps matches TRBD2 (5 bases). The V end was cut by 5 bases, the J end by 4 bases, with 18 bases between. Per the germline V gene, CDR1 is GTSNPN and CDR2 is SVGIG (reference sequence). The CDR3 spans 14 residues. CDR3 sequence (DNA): TGTGCCTGGGGAAGGACTCTTGGCCTATACGAGCAGTACTTC. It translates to CAWGRTLGLYEQYF.

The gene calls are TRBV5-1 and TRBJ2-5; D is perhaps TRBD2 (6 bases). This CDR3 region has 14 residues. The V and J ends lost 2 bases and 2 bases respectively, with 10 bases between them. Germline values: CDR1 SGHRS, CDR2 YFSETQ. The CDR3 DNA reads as TGCGCCAGCAGCTTAGGGACTCCTCAAGAGACCCAGTACTTC. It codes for CASSLGTPQETQYF.

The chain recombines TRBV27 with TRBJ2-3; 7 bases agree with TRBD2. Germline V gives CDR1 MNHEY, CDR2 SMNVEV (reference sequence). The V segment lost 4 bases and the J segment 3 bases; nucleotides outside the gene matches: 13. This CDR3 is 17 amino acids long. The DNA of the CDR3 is TGTGCCAGCAGTTCCCGCCTTTTTGAGCGGGATACAGATACGCAGTATTTT. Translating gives CASSSRLFERDTDTQYF.

The DNA of the CDR3 is TGTGCCAGCAGTCCCTATAAGATCAATCAGCCCCAGCATTTT. It translates to CASSPYKINQPQHF. The chain carries TRBV6-5 and TRBJ1-5; D unresolved. The CDR3 extends over 14 amino acids. Trimming left V 5 bases short and J 3 bases short, with 11 bases between. Germline lookup yields CDR1 MNHEY and CDR2 SVGAGI.

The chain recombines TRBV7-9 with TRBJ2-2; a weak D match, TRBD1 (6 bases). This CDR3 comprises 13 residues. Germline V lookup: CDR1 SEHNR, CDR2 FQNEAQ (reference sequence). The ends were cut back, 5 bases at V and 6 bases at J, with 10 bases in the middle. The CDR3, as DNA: TGTGCCAGCAGCGGGGACATTTCCGGGGAGCTGTTTTTT. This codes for CASSGDISGELFF.